These T cell receptor beta chains were read from a single sample in a study of blood T cells in healthy people across ages. TCRdb called the 5' RACE reads again in MiXCR, with one record for every CDR3 protein. Of some 640,000 distinct CDR3 sequences in the sample, around 45% were seen once. The sequencing input was blood. These receptors all come from a woman aged 55-70 years in good health. Each CDR3 is given with its conserved first and last residue. Each record gives: J gene, clone size, V gene, D gene, CDR3 DNA, CDR3 protein. A D gene is named only where the DNA matches it firmly. The size field is filled for only some rows; it gives once, few, many or a size class.

j_gene: TRBJ2-3
abundance: NA
v_gene: TRBV4-2
d_gene: NA
CDR3nt: TGTGCCAGCAGCCAAATCACCGGGACTAGCACAGATACGCAGTATTTT
CDR3aa: CASSQITGTSTDTQYF

j_gene: TRBJ2-1
abundance: NA
v_gene: TRBV7-2
d_gene: NA
CDR3nt: TGTGCCAGCAGCAACACCGGGACCACCTACAATGAGCAGTTCTTC
CDR3aa: CASSNTGTTYNEQFF

j_gene: TRBJ2-1
abundance: once
v_gene: TRBV9
d_gene: NA
CDR3nt: TGTGCCAGCAGCGTAGACTACCAGGAGCAGTTCTTC
CDR3aa: CASSVDYQEQFF

j_gene: TRBJ1-4
abundance: NA
v_gene: TRBV21-1
d_gene: NA
CDR3nt: TGTGCCAGCAGCAACGACAGGACAGGGGGGGAGAATAATGAAAAACTGTTTTTT
CDR3aa: CASSNDRTGGENNEKLFF

j_gene: TRBJ2-7
abundance: NA
v_gene: TRBV6-6
d_gene: TRBD1
CDR3nt: TGTGCCAGCAGTCCCGGAGGACAGGCGAGCTACGAGCAGTACTTC
CDR3aa: CASSPGGQASYEQYF

j_gene: TRBJ1-6
abundance: NA
v_gene: TRBV2
d_gene: NA
CDR3nt: TGTGGCACGAAGGGGATTCCTAATTCACCCCTCCACTTT
CDR3aa: CGTKGIPNSPLHF

j_gene: TRBJ2-5
abundance: once
v_gene: TRBV5-1
d_gene: NA
CDR3nt: TGCGCCAGCAGGTTAGGCTACAGGGAAGAGACCCAGTACTTC
CDR3aa: CASRLGYREETQYF

j_gene: TRBJ2-5
abundance: few
v_gene: TRBV12-3/TRBV12-4
d_gene: NA
CDR3nt: TGTGCCAGCAGTTTGGTGTATCTGGAGACCCAGTACTTC
CDR3aa: CASSLVYLETQYF

j_gene: TRBJ2-7
abundance: once
v_gene: TRBV10-3
d_gene: TRBD2
CDR3nt: TGTGCCATCAGTGCCAGGACTAGTTTCCACGAGCAGTACTTC
CDR3aa: CAISARTSFHEQYF

j_gene: TRBJ2-4
abundance: NA
v_gene: TRBV5-5
d_gene: NA
CDR3nt: TGTGCCAGCAGCTTCGTGGGAGCCGGGGAGCAGTACTTC
CDR3aa: CASSFVGAGEQYF

j_gene: TRBJ2-7
abundance: NA
v_gene: TRBV4-3
d_gene: NA
CDR3nt: TGCGCCAGCAGCCAAGATGTTATCGGTTACGAGCAGTACTTC
CDR3aa: CASSQDVIGYEQYF

j_gene: TRBJ2-1
abundance: NA
v_gene: TRBV5-1
d_gene: TRBD2
CDR3nt: TGCGCCAGCAGCCCCCCCTCTAGCGGGAGGTTCTTC
CDR3aa: CASSPPSSGRFF

j_gene: TRBJ2-1
abundance: NA
v_gene: TRBV27
d_gene: NA
CDR3nt: TGTGCCAGCAGTTTATCCGCGGACGGCCGCCGGTTCTTC
CDR3aa: CASSLSADGRRFF

j_gene: TRBJ2-2
abundance: few
v_gene: TRBV21-1
d_gene: NA
CDR3nt: TGTGCCAGCAGCAAAGAGGGCCAAGGACTAGCGGGAGATCTCGGGGAGCTGTTTTTT
CDR3aa: CASSKEGQGLAGDLGELFF

j_gene: TRBJ1-2
abundance: NA
v_gene: TRBV28
d_gene: NA
CDR3nt: TGTGCCAGCAGCCCAGGGCATGGCTATGGCTACACCTTC
CDR3aa: CASSPGHGYGYTF

j_gene: TRBJ2-5
abundance: few
v_gene: TRBV7-2
d_gene: NA
CDR3nt: TGTGCCAGCACCAAAGGGTACCAAGAGACCCAGTACTTC
CDR3aa: CASTKGYQETQYF

j_gene: TRBJ2-7
abundance: NA
v_gene: TRBV7-2
d_gene: NA
CDR3nt: TGTGCCAGCAGCCATAAGGGGTGCGAGCAGTACTTC
CDR3aa: CASSHKGCEQYF

j_gene: TRBJ2-7
abundance: NA
v_gene: TRBV5-1
d_gene: NA
CDR3nt: TGCGCCAGCAGCTTGGCCTGGAGAAGCGAGCAGTACTTC
CDR3aa: CASSLAWRSEQYF

j_gene: TRBJ1-2
abundance: NA
v_gene: TRBV12-3/TRBV12-4
d_gene: NA
CDR3nt: TGTGCCAGCAGTTTCGGGGACCTTCGCTATGGCTACACCTTC
CDR3aa: CASSFGDLRYGYTF

j_gene: TRBJ2-7
abundance: once
v_gene: TRBV11-1
d_gene: TRBD2
CDR3nt: TGTGCCAGCAGCTTAGAGTCAATGGAGCTTGCGGGAGGTTCGAATGAGCAGTACTTC
CDR3aa: CASSLESMELAGGSNEQYF

j_gene: TRBJ2-7
abundance: few
v_gene: TRBV29-1
d_gene: NA
CDR3nt: TGCAGCGTTTGGGTGGGGGCCTACGAGCAGTACTTC
CDR3aa: CSVWVGAYEQYF

j_gene: TRBJ2-4
abundance: few
v_gene: TRBV28
d_gene: NA
CDR3nt: TGTGCCAGCAGTTGGAGCAGACTAGCCAAAAACATTCAGTACTTC
CDR3aa: CASSWSRLAKNIQYF

j_gene: TRBJ2-3
abundance: NA
v_gene: TRBV15
d_gene: TRBD2
CDR3nt: TGTGCCACCAGCAGAGGGGCTAGCGGGAGGCCCGCAGATACGCAGTATTTT
CDR3aa: CATSRGASGRPADTQYF

j_gene: TRBJ2-1
abundance: few
v_gene: TRBV28
d_gene: NA
CDR3nt: TGTGCCAGCAGTTCCAGAGGGACCGGCTACAATGAGCAGTTCTTC
CDR3aa: CASSSRGTGYNEQFF